Below, 27 T cell receptor beta chains from the same sample are listed, as sequenced in a study of blood T cell repertoires in COVID-19. TCRdb's table, derived via immunoSEQ multiplex PCR, lists solely in-frame clones and lacks some. The repertoire holds 350,000 to 400,000 clones, with 86% as singletons. The sequencing input was peripheral blood. The receptors were gathered from a woman aged 55-69 years with COVID-19, enrolled during active disease.

The chain uses TRBV7-9 and TRBJ1-2, with D unresolved. CDR3 length: 13 residues. From germline, CDR1 is SEHNR and CDR2 FQNEAQ (reference sequence). V was clipped by 6 bases and J by 6 bases, with 14 bases between them. In DNA form, the CDR3 reads TGTGCCAGCAGGTCTGTTCCGGTGGATGGCTACACCTTC. It encodes CASRSVPVDGYTF.

The chain combines TRBV18 with TRBJ1-1; maybe TRBD1 (6 bases). The CDR3 consists of 16 residues. The ends were cut back, 3 bases at V and 0 bases at J, with 14 bases in the middle. Germline V lookup: CDR1 KGHSH, CDR2 LQKENI. CDR3 sequence: CASSPPGASMNTEAFF. CDR3 coding DNA: TGTGCCAGCTCACCCCCAGGGGCGAGTATGAACACTGAAGCTTTCTTT.

In this sample, this clone turned up a few times. This rearrangement joins TRBV7-3 to TRBJ1-1; TRBD1 matches at 7 bases. This CDR3 contains 13 residues. V lost 5 bases, J lost 3 bases, and 3 bases stayed unmatched. CDR1 is SGHTA, CDR2 FQGTGA, per germline. The CDR3 region is CASSPDRDTEAFF. The DNA of the CDR3 is TGTGCCAGCAGCCCAGACAGGGACACTGAAGCTTTCTTT.

The CDR3 bases are TGTGCCAGTAGTGGCGGGAGACTTCCCTACGAGCAGTACTTC. It translates to CASSGGRLPYEQYF. V and J are TRBV19 and TRBJ2-7; TRBD2 matches 7 bases. The CDR3 contains 14 residues. Germline CDR1 is LNHDA and CDR2 is SQIVND (reference sequence). Trimming cost V 5 bases and J 2 bases; bases outside gene matches: 6. The full variable domain, in which reference TRBV19 and TRBJ2-7 provide the parts outside the CDR3, is DGGITQSPKYLFRKEGQNVTLSCEQNLNHDAMYWYRQDPGQGLRLIYYSQIVNDFQKGDIAEGYSVSREKKESFPLTVTSAQKNPTAFYLCASSGGRLPYEQYFGPGTRLTVT.

This clone has more than one count but fewer than ten. The chain carries TRBV5-4 and TRBJ2-2; 8 nucleotides align to TRBD1. The CDR3 has 17 amino acids. Germline CDR1 reads SGHNT; CDR2 reads YYREEE (reference sequence). After removal of 1 base from V and 8 bases from J, the junction contained 13 bases not matched to a gene. CDR3 sequence (DNA): TGTGCCAGCAGCTTGATTTTAACAGGGGGATATTCTGGGGAGCTGTTTTTT. Protein: CASSLILTGGYSGELFF.

This clone was observed once. The chain joins TRBV11-2 to TRBJ2-7; 7 bases are shared with TRBD2. The CDR3 totals 17 residues. CDR1 is SGHAT, CDR2 FQNNGV, per germline. J was trimmed by 4 bases and V by 4 bases; bases with no gene match: 16. As DNA, the CDR3 is TGTGCCAGCAGCTCTCCCCTCCTCCCGCGGGGGTCGTACGAGCAGTACTTC. Translation: CASSSPLLPRGSYEQYF.

The chain carries TRBV18 and TRBJ2-6; the match to TRBD1 covers 10 bases. CDR1 and CDR2 from the germline V gene are KGHSH and LQKENI. This CDR3 region has 15 residues. With 1 base clipped from V and 13 bases from J, the junction kept 7 bases outside the gene matches. CDR3 amino acids: CASSPRTGGPGVLTF. DNA for the CDR3: TGTGCCAGCTCACCACGGACAGGGGGGCCCGGTGTCCTGACTTTC.

The chain employs TRBV6-5 and TRBJ1-4, with TRBD1 matching 11 bases. The CDR3 length is 14 residues. The germline V gene encodes CDR1 MNHEY and CDR2 SVGAGI. V trimming: 6 bases; J trimming: 8 bases; junction bases outside the gene matches: 5. This CDR3 reads CASSQDRGQEKLFF. The CDR3 region has the DNA TGTGCCAGCAGCCAGGACAGGGGGCAAGAAAAACTGTTTTTT.

V usage is TRBV27 and J usage is TRBJ2-5; 12 bases line up with TRBD1. From germline, CDR1 is MNHEY and CDR2 SMNVEV (reference sequence). With V trimmed by 6 bases and J by 4 bases, 9 bases remained unmatched. The CDR3 loop spans 16 amino acids. The CDR3 DNA is TGTGCCAGCAGCCATCTGGGACAGGGGGCATCAGAGACCCAGTACTTC. Its translation is CASSHLGQGASETQYF.

This clone has only one observation. J is TRBJ2-3 and V is TRBV5-1; the D gene is possibly TRBD1 (5 bases). Trimming cost V 2 bases and J 1 base, with 8 bases left between them. The CDR3 totals 14 residues. CDR1 and CDR2 from the germline V gene are SGHRS and YFSETQ. The CDR3 loop is CASSLSGRTDTQYF. The CDR3 DNA follows: TGCGCCAGCAGCTTATCAGGGCGCACAGATACGCAGTATTTT.

V gene TRBV29-1 combines with J gene TRBJ2-3; tentatively, D is TRBD1 (5 bases). V lost 7 bases, J lost 2 bases, and 10 bases lay in between. Germline-derived CDR1 and CDR2 are SQVTM and ANQGSEA. The length of the CDR3 is 12 residues. The CDR3 nucleotides are TGCAGCGGCAGGGAATCCACAGATACGCAGTATTTT. Protein product: CSGRESTDTQYF.

The gene calls are TRBV25-1 and TRBJ1-2; 9 nucleotides line up with TRBD1. This CDR3 has 15 residues. The junction had 1 base not matched to a gene; V was cut back by 2 bases and J by 0 bases. CDR1 and CDR2 (germline): MGHDK, SYGVNS. The chain's CDR3 is CASSETGGPNYGYTF. The DNA for the CDR3 is TGTGCCAGCAGTGAAACAGGGGGCCCTAACTATGGCTACACCTTC.

The chain links TRBV21-1 to TRBJ2-1; the table gives TRBD1 as D, unverified against the DNA. TRBV21-1 is designated a pseudogene. The CDR3 spans 21 residues. Here the CDR3 reads CASSRPPRPPTDRGLYNEQFF. In DNA form, the CDR3 reads TGTGCCAGCAGCAGACCCCCAAGACCTCCGACGGACAGGGGGCTGTACAATGAGCAGTTCTTC.

The CDR3 sequence: CASSPRRLAGYQETQYF. The CDR3 DNA reads TGTGCCAGCTCACCACGAAGGCTAGCGGGGTACCAAGAGACCCAGTACTTC. The chain is built from TRBV18 and TRBJ2-5; 9 bases align to TRBD2. This CDR3 spans 17 amino acids. The germline gives CDR1 KGHSH, CDR2 LQKENI. V lost 1 base and J lost 0; bases outside the gene matches: 6.

The gene calls are TRBV5-4 and TRBJ2-7, with TRBD1 identical over 10 bases. V trimming: 4 bases; J trimming: 1 base; junction bases outside the gene matches: 5. CDR1 SGHNT and CDR2 YYREEE come from the germline V gene (reference sequence). This CDR3 is built from 15 residues. The CDR3 DNA is TGTGCCAGCAGCGCGCGGGACAGGGGTTCCTACGAGCAGTACTTC. Translating gives CASSARDRGSYEQYF. The full variable domain, completed using reference TRBV5-4 and TRBJ2-7, is ETGVTQSPTHLIKTRGQQVTLRCSSQSGHNTVSWYQQALGQGPQFIFQYYREEENGRGNFPPRFSGLQFPNYSSELNVNALELDDSALYLCASSARDRGSYEQYFGPGTRLTVT.

This chain joins TRBV5-6 and TRBJ1-3; D is unclear. Per the germline V gene, CDR1 is SGHDT and CDR2 is YYEEEE. The V end was cut by 2 bases, the J end by 1 base, with 7 bases between. This CDR3 is built from 14 residues. CDR3 bases: TGTGCCAGCAGCTTCCTAACTTCTGGAAACACCATATATTTT. As protein: CASSFLTSGNTIYF.

The chain uses TRBV27 and TRBJ1-5; D is undetermined. Germline V gene data show CDR1 as MNHEY and CDR2 as SMNVEV (reference sequence). V shed 4 bases and J shed 0 bases, with 7 bases lying between them. CDR3 length equals 14 residues. CDR3 in DNA: TGTGCCAGCAGTTCAGGTGGTAGCAATCAGCCCCAGCATTTT. Encoded protein: CASSSGGSNQPQHF.

The chain has TRBV9 and TRBJ2-5, with TRBD1 matching over 8 bases. This CDR3 comprises 16 residues. Trimming removed 3 bases from V and 2 bases from J; junction bases left unmatched: 9. Germline CDR1 reads SGDLS; CDR2 reads YYNGEE. The DNA for the CDR3 is TGTGCCAGCAGCGCGAGACAGGGGACCTCTCAAGAGACCCAGTACTTC. Translating gives CASSARQGTSQETQYF.

Only one count was recorded for this clone. The rearrangement uses TRBV28 and TRBJ2-3, with a tentative D call TRBD2 (6 bases). Trimming removed 5 bases at V and 2 bases at J, with 11 bases between. The CDR3 has 14 amino acids. CDR1 is MDHEN, CDR2 SYDVKM, per germline. The CDR3 DNA is TGTGCCAGCAGTCCCGGACTATCCACAGATACGCAGTATTTT. This gives the protein CASSPGLSTDTQYF.

There are a few counts of this clone. This chain links TRBV2 with TRBJ1-5; D possibly corresponds to TRBD1 (5 bases). Germline V gene sequence: CDR1 SNHLY, CDR2 FYNNEI. CDR3 length: 15 amino acids. Trimming cost V 6 bases and J 4 bases, with 16 bases left between them. CDR3 nucleotides: TGTGCCAGCAGCTCAGGGATAGAGCTGAATCAGCCCCAGCATTTT. Translated, it gives CASSSGIELNQPQHF.

The chain has TRBV5-6 and TRBJ1-6; D perhaps matches TRBD1 (6 bases). Germline CDR1 SGHDT, CDR2 YYEEEE. V lost 4 bases, J lost 9 bases, and 14 bases lay in between. The CDR3 runs 14 residues. Here the CDR3 DNA reads TGTGCCAGCAGCCCTGGACAGCCTTCTTCACCCCTCCACTTT. Its translation is CASSPGQPSSPLHF.

This sequence joins TRBV7-2 and TRBJ1-2; no clear D gene. Germline CDR1 reads SGHTA; CDR2 reads FQGNSA. The CDR3 loop spans 14 amino acids. The V end was cut by 2 bases, the J end by 5 bases, with 12 bases between. The CDR3 region is CASSLMSGPYGYTF. The DNA of the CDR3 is TGTGCCAGCAGCTTAATGTCAGGTCCTTATGGCTACACCTTC.

The V call is TRBV20-1, the J call TRBJ2-7; TRBD2 agrees at 9 bases. CDR3 size: 14 residues. V shed 3 bases, J shed 4 bases, and the junction held 7 bases outside the gene matches. The germline CDR1 and CDR2 sequences are DFQATT and SNEGSKA (reference sequence). CDR3 DNA sequence: TGCAGTGCTAGTTCCGGCGGGGGGGCTTACGAGCAGTACTTC. Encoded protein: CSASSGGGAYEQYF.

The J gene is TRBJ1-1, the V gene TRBV11-2, with D tentatively TRBD1 (5 bases). Trimming removed 3 bases from V and 10 bases from J, with 9 bases in between. The CDR3 sequence is 11 residues long. Germline V gene lookup returns CDR1 SGHAT and CDR2 FQNNGV. Here the CDR3 DNA reads TGTGCCAGCAGCTTCCGGGGGATAGCTTTCTTT. Translated, it gives CASSFRGIAFF.

CDR3 region: CASSPGTGLSSEAFF. For the CDR3, the DNA is TGTGCCAGCAGCCCAGGGACAGGGTTATCCTCTGAAGCTTTCTTT. The rearrangement joins TRBV5-6 to TRBJ1-1; 9 nucleotides align to TRBD1. Germline-derived CDR1 and CDR2 are SGHDT and YYEEEE. After removal of 4 bases from V and 6 bases from J, the junction contained 10 bases not matched to a gene. This CDR3 contains 15 residues. Full variable domain (missing parts from reference TRBV5-6 and TRBJ1-1): DAGVTQSPTHLIKTRGQQVTLRCSPKSGHDTVSWYQQALGQGPQFIFQYYEEEERQRGNFPDRFSGHQFPNYSSELNVNALLLGDSALYLCASSPGTGLSSEAFFGQGTRLTVV.

This clone came up once. The J gene is TRBJ2-1, the V gene TRBV12-5; D perhaps matches TRBD1 (6 bases). V gave up 1 base and J gave up 0 bases, with 10 bases separating them. Germline values: CDR1 LGHNT, CDR2 FRNRAP. This CDR3 contains 16 residues. The CDR3 protein is CASGLATGSSYNEQFF. CDR3 nucleotide sequence: TGTGCTAGTGGTTTGGCAACAGGGAGCTCCTACAATGAGCAGTTCTTC.

The gene calls are TRBV7-9 and TRBJ2-1; 8 bases match TRBD2. The V and J ends lost 3 bases and 3 bases, in that order; junction bases with no gene match: 7. CDR3 length: 16 amino acids. Germline assignment: CDR1 SEHNR and CDR2 FQNEAQ (reference sequence). Here the CDR3 DNA reads TGTGCCAGCAGCTTCAGCGGGAGTCGTCTCTACAATGAGCAGTTCTTC. It yields the protein CASSFSGSRLYNEQFF.